Included here is one TCR beta chain sequence, with context. Its target is not known. Two oligonucleotides, mixed equimolar, formed the beta constant-region primer covering TRBC1 and TRBC2. TCRdb used MiXCR to reprocess the UMI-ligation and nested PCR reads, holding one entry per CDR3 protein. Among around 90,000 distinct CDR3 sequences, around 6.5% were seen once, and the ten largest hold roughly 1.5%. This entry belongs to a study of naive and memory T cell subsets. Study-wide points: There was no ground truth to check naive and memory subset results.

This CDR3 comprises 16 residues. Germline CDR1 is LGHNA and CDR2 is YNFKEQ. Unmatched junction bases numbered 3, after V lost 4 bases and J lost 1 base. This TCR was sampled from a human donor in good health. The sequencing sample was made of central memory CD4+ T cells from blood. The V and J genes are TRBV4-2 and TRBJ2-5; 13 nucleotides match TRBD2. This CDR3 is CASSRGTSGIQETQYF. The CDR3 DNA is TGTGCCAGCAGCCGAGGGACTAGCGGGATCCAAGAGACCCAGTACTTC.